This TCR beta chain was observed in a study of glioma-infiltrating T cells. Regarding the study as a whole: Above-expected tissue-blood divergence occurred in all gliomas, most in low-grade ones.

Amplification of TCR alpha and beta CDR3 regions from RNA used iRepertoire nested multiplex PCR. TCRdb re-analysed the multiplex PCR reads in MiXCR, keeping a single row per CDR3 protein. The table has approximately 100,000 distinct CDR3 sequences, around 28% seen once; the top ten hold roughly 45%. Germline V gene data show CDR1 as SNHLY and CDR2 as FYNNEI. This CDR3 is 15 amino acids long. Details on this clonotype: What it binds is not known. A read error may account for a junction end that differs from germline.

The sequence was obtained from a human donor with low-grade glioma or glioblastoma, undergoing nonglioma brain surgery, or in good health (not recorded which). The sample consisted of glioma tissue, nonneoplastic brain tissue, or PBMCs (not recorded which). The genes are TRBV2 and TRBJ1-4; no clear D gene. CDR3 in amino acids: CASSEALQHNENLFF. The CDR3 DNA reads TGTGCCAGCAGTGAAGCGCTGCAGCATAATGAAAATCTGTTTTTT. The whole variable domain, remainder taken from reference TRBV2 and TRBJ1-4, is EPEVTQTPSHQVTQMGQEVILRCVPISNHLYFYWYRQILGQKVEFLVSFYNNEISEKSEIFDDQFSVERPDGSNFTLKIRSTKLEDSAMYFCASSEALQHNENLFFGSGTQLSVL.